The 29 T cell receptor beta chains below come from one sample, sequenced in a study of type 1 and type 2 diabetes patients. Genomic DNA was the PCR template. The TCR beta CDR3 region was amplified using 30 forward and 13 reverse primers. Using its own MiXCR run on the multiplex PCR reads, TCRdb lists one record per CDR3 protein. Of 250,000 or so distinct CDR3 sequences in the sample, more than 45% were seen once. The sequenced material came from peripheral blood mononuclear cells (PBMCs). The receptors were sampled from a man in his late teens or twenties with type 2 diabetes.

Here the CDR3 reads CASSLSWGQGYEQYF. CDR3 coding DNA: TGTGCCAGCAGTTTATCGTGGGGACAGGGGTACGAGCAGTACTTC. The chain couples TRBV27 to TRBJ2-7; TRBD1 agrees at 10 bases. CDR1 and CDR2 from the germline V gene are MNHEY and SMNVEV (reference sequence). The junction had 3 bases not matched to a gene; V was cut back by 0 bases and J by 4 bases. The length of the CDR3 is 15 residues.

V gene TRBV19 combines with J gene TRBJ2-5; perhaps TRBD1 as D (5 bases). Germline lookup yields CDR1 LNHDA and CDR2 SQIVND (reference sequence). The CDR3 runs 15 residues. Trimming pared 4 bases from V and 5 bases from J, leaving 17 bases between. As DNA, the CDR3 is TGTGCCAGTAGTAAAGGGGATCGTGACCTGGAGACCCAGTACTTC. Protein product: CASSKGDRDLETQYF.

This chain connects TRBV2 to TRBJ2-1; 13 positions match TRBD2. J gave up 7 bases and V 2 bases, and 5 bases lay outside the gene matches. This CDR3 comprises 16 residues. The germline V gene has CDR1 SNHLY and CDR2 FYNNEI. The CDR3 sequence: CASSELTSGGLNEQFF. In DNA, the CDR3 is TGTGCCAGCAGTGAACTGACTAGCGGGGGGCTAAATGAGCAGTTCTTC.

The rearrangement links TRBV5-1 to TRBJ2-1; D gene ambiguous. In germline, CDR1 is SGHRS, CDR2 YFSETQ. V was clipped by 6 bases and J by 9 bases, with 13 bases between them. The CDR3 totals 12 residues. The CDR3 region is CASKLVGGEQFF. CDR3 in DNA: TGCGCCAGCAAATTAGTGGGCGGTGAGCAGTTCTTC.

On this clonotype: A much larger clone differs from this one at a single base, so this may be a read error. The V and J genes are TRBV10-1 and TRBJ1-6; D gene uncertain. Germline CDR1 is WNHNN and CDR2 is SYGVQD (reference sequence). This CDR3 spans 14 amino acids. Trimming cost V 2 bases and J 11 bases, with 13 bases left between them. CDR3 coding DNA: TGCGCCAGCAGTGAGAATCCGTGGGGTACACCCCTCCACTTT. This sequence encodes CASSENPWGTPLHF.

V usage is TRBV7-2 and J usage is TRBJ2-5; D is unclear. Trimming stripped 1 base from V and 4 bases from J, with 10 bases between. The CDR3 has 14 amino acids. The germline CDR1 and CDR2 sequences are SGHTA and FQGNSA. This CDR3 is CASSLESRPETQYF. The CDR3 DNA is TGTGCCAGCAGCTTAGAGTCCAGACCAGAGACCCAGTACTTC. The full variable domain, with the rest looked up from reference TRBV7-2 and TRBJ2-5, is GAGVSQSPSNKVTEKGKDVELRCDPISGHTALYWYRQSLGQGLEFLIYFQGNSAPDKSGLPSDRFSAERTGGSVSTLTIQRTQQEDSAVYLCASSLESRPETQYFGPGTRLLVL.

This clonotype was counted between two and nine times. The chain employs TRBV7-2 and TRBJ2-1; 13 bases fit TRBD2. This CDR3 is built from 18 residues. V was clipped by 7 bases and J by 0 bases; unmatched bases: 9. Germline values: CDR1 SGHTA, CDR2 FQGNSA. CDR3 sequence: CASIPGLAGDGSYNEQFF. CDR3 bases: TGTGCCAGCATCCCTGGACTAGCGGGGGATGGCTCCTACAATGAGCAGTTCTTC.

As to this clonotype: A read error may account for a junction end that differs from germline. This chain joins TRBV6-1 and TRBJ2-2; possibly TRBD1 for D (5 bases). The CDR3 loop spans 14 amino acids. Germline values: CDR1 MNHNS, CDR2 SASEGT. CDR3 loop: CSRARESGTGELFF. The CDR3 region has the DNA TGTTCCAGGGCCAGGGAAAGTGGCACCGGGGAGCTGTTTTTT.

The chain uses TRBV5-1 and TRBJ2-7; 7 bases fit TRBD1. Trimming removed 4 bases from V and 5 bases from J; junction bases left unmatched: 9. The CDR3 extends over 14 amino acids. Germline V gives CDR1 SGHRS, CDR2 YFSETQ. CDR3 residues: CASSPQTGRDEQYF. CDR3 coding DNA: TGCGCCAGCAGCCCTCAGACAGGGCGCGACGAGCAGTACTTC.

This clonotype is a singleton in its sample. The V call is TRBV28, the J call TRBJ2-7; possibly TRBD2 for D (6 bases). The CDR3 consists of 13 residues. Germline loops: CDR1 MDHEN, CDR2 SYDVKM. V lost 8 bases and J lost 3, with 14 bases in between. The CDR3 is CASGTANLYEQYF. Written as DNA, the CDR3 is TGTGCCAGCGGGACTGCAAATCTCTACGAGCAGTACTTC.

About this clonotype itself: The germline gene is not matched at one end of the junction; a read error may be the cause. This chain links TRBV7-3 with TRBJ1-2; 8 bases fit TRBD1. CDR1 and CDR2 from the germline V gene are SGHTA and FQGTGA. The CDR3 is 16 residues long. The CDR3 sequence is CASSQDRTGLLYGYTF. CDR3 DNA: TGCGCCAGCAGTCAGGATAGGACAGGGCTGCTTTATGGCTACACCTTC.

The rearrangement uses TRBV7-2 and TRBJ2-1; D could derive from TRBD1 or TRBD2 (5 bases each). This CDR3 has 12 amino acids. Between the trimmed V and J ends, which lost 4 bases and 12 bases, there was a span of 13 bases. Germline V gene data show CDR1 as SGHTA and CDR2 as FQGNSA. The CDR3 region has the DNA TGTGCCAGCAGCTCGGACTTGAGGGGGCAGTTCTTC. It translates to CASSSDLRGQFF.

The V gene is TRBV27, the J gene TRBJ2-5; perhaps TRBD1 as D (6 bases). TRBJ2-1 explains the end of the DNA better; the J call may be wrong. The CDR3 runs 14 residues. The germline V gene encodes CDR1 MNHEY and CDR2 SMNVEV (reference sequence). This CDR3 reads CASSHRDRTYEQFF. Written as DNA, the CDR3 is TGTGCCAGCAGTCACAGGGATCGGACCTACGAGCAGTTCTTC.

Note on this clonotype: The junction departs from germline at one end; a sequencing error may be responsible. The gene calls are TRBV20-1 and TRBJ2-5; no definite D call. Germline CDR1 DFQATT, CDR2 SNEGSKA (reference sequence). The length of the CDR3 is 13 residues. CDR3 sequence (DNA): TGCAGTGCTAGTCCTTTAATCGACCAGACCCAGTATTTC. It specifies CSASPLIDQTQYF.

This clonotype was seen just once. The chain uses TRBV10-3 and TRBJ2-2, with D tentatively TRBD1 (5 bases). Germline-derived CDR1 and CDR2 are ENHRY and SYGVKD. Trimming took 10 bases from V and 8 from J, leaving 23 bases between them. The CDR3 consists of 15 residues. CDR3 protein: CATCRQDILTGELFF. The CDR3 DNA follows: TGTGCCACCTGCCGGCAGGACATTCTCACTGGGGAGCTGTTTTTT.

The V and J genes are TRBV2 and TRBJ1-6, with a tentative D call TRBD1 (5 bases). Trimming stripped 3 bases from V and 10 bases from J, with 13 bases between. The length of the CDR3 is 14 residues. CDR1 is SNHLY, CDR2 FYNNEI, per germline. This CDR3 reads CASSDRQRSSPLHF. The DNA of the CDR3 is TGTGCCAGCAGTGACAGACAGCGGAGCTCACCCCTCCACTTT.

V gene TRBV12-3 or TRBV12-4 combines with J gene TRBJ1-6; no clear D gene. The germline V and J ends were trimmed by 5 bases and 8 bases, with 16 bases remaining between them. This CDR3 has 15 amino acids. The CDR3 loop is CASSTGGLRDSPLHF. The CDR3 bases are TGTGCCAGCAGTACCGGTGGACTGAGAGATTCACCCCTCCACTTT.

The sample holds a few counts of this clonotype. The chain links TRBV6-1 to TRBJ1-1, with D hard to call. CDR1 MNHNS and CDR2 SASEGT come from the germline V gene. Trimming shortened V by 6 bases and J by 6 bases, and 8 bases separated the two germline ends. The CDR3 is made up of 11 amino acids. The CDR3 loop is CASRSTAEAFF. Written as DNA, the CDR3 is TGTGCCAGCAGATCCACAGCTGAAGCTTTCTTT.

The chain recombines TRBV20-1 with TRBJ2-5; 9 nucleotides line up with TRBD2. Near its end, the DNA agrees better with TRBJ2-1, so the J call may be wrong. Germline CDR1 reads DFQATT; CDR2 reads SNEGSKA (reference sequence). The CDR3 extends over 17 amino acids. CDR3 nucleotide sequence: TGCAGTGCTAGAGATTCTAGGCTAGCGGGAATGCTGGTTCAGCAGTTCTTC. It specifies CSARDSRLAGMLVQQFF.

This clonotype has a handful of counts. The chain links TRBV10-1 to TRBJ2-1; D is undetermined. Germline CDR1 is WNHNN and CDR2 is SYGVQD (reference sequence). The V end was cut by 4 bases, the J end by 4 bases, with 14 bases between. This CDR3 is 15 amino acids long. The CDR3 coding sequence is TGCGCCAGCAGTGCGGGCGGCTTGGGTTACAATGAGCAGTTCTTC. Translation gives CASSAGGLGYNEQFF.

The chain links TRBV14 to TRBJ2-2, with 10 positions matching TRBD1. The V segment lost 3 bases and the J segment 3 bases; nucleotides outside the gene matches: 7. This CDR3 is built from 17 residues. Germline CDR1 SGHDN, CDR2 FVKESK. The CDR3 protein is CASSQLTGGVHTGELFF. The CDR3 DNA reads TGTGCCAGCAGCCAGCTGACAGGGGGCGTTCACACCGGGGAGCTGTTTTTT.

V is TRBV10-2 and J is TRBJ1-1; 7 bases are a match to TRBD1. Germline CDR1 is WSHSY and CDR2 is SAAADI. Trimming cost V 4 bases and J 5 bases; bases outside gene matches: 10. CDR3 length: 15 amino acids. The DNA for the CDR3 is TGCGCCAGCAGTGGGAACAGGGGCGTGGGGACTGAAGCTTTCTTT. Translating it yields CASSGNRGVGTEAFF.

The CDR3 nucleotides read TGTGCCAGCAGCTCCAGTTCTAGCGGGGGCCTCACGAAGGAGACCCAGTACTTC. Its translation: CASSSSSSGGLTKETQYF. The chain joins TRBV7-2 to TRBJ2-5; 10 nucleotides agree with TRBD2. Trimming removed 4 bases from V and 5 bases from J; junction bases left unmatched: 16. Germline CDR1 is SGHTA and CDR2 is FQGNSA. This CDR3 comprises 18 residues.

This rearrangement joins TRBV15 to TRBJ2-6; the D gene is possibly TRBD1 (6 bases). The CDR3 consists of 16 residues. Trimming pared 3 bases from V and 2 bases from J, leaving 11 bases between. CDR1 is LNHNV, CDR2 YYDKDF, per germline (reference sequence). The CDR3 protein is CATSSPPGAGANVLTF. CDR3 DNA: TGTGCCACCAGCAGTCCCCCAGGGGCTGGGGCCAACGTCCTGACTTTC. Combining the CDR3 with reference TRBV15 and TRBJ2-6 gives the whole variable domain DAMVIQNPRYQVTQFGKPVTLSCSQTLNHNVMYWYQQKSSQAPKLLFHYYDKDFNNEADTPDNFQSRRPNTSFCFLDIRSPGLGDTAMYLCATSSPPGAGANVLTFGAGSRLTVL.

The J gene is TRBJ2-1, the V gene TRBV7-6; TRBD2 is a possible D gene (7 bases). Germline loops: CDR1 SGHVS, CDR2 FNYEAQ. There are 14 residues in the CDR3. Trimming removed 0 bases at V and 10 bases at J, with 13 bases between. The CDR3 DNA reads as TGTGCCAGCAGCTTAGCGGGGGGGGCTGGCGAGCAGTTCTTC. As protein: CASSLAGGAGEQFF.

The J gene is TRBJ2-7, the V gene TRBV27; D call uncertain. The CDR3 sequence is 13 residues long. V shed 5 bases and J shed 5 bases, with 13 bases lying between them. Looked up from germline, CDR1 is MNHEY and CDR2 is SMNVEV (reference sequence). CDR3 DNA: TGTGCCAGCAGTCCGCTCCAGTTCAACGAGCAGTACTTC. Amino acids: CASSPLQFNEQYF.

The rearrangement joins TRBV6-5 to TRBJ2-3; D possibly uses TRBD1 or TRBD2 (5 bases each). Germline CDR1 is MNHEY and CDR2 is SVGAGI. This CDR3 has 15 amino acids. The germline V and J ends were trimmed by 2 bases and 5 bases, with 14 bases remaining between them. In nucleotides, the CDR3 is TGTGCCAGCAGTTACGATCCCAGTGGGGGAGATACGCAGTATTTT. It translates to CASSYDPSGGDTQYF.

This clonotype turned up a few times. This chain connects TRBV2 to TRBJ1-5; TRBD1 might be the D (5 bases). This CDR3 region has 16 residues. Germline-derived CDR1 and CDR2 are SNHLY and FYNNEI. V lost 1 base to trimming and J lost 5 bases, with 15 bases between them. The CDR3 region has the DNA TGTGCCAGCAGTGAAGGAAGGGGACCCCCTGATCAGCCCCAGCATTTT. It codes for CASSEGRGPPDQPQHF.

The rearrangement uses TRBV28 and TRBJ1-2, with TRBD1 as a possible D gene (5 bases). Germline CDR1 MDHEN, CDR2 SYDVKM. CDR3 size: 15 residues. Trimming pared 5 bases from V and 4 bases from J, leaving 17 bases between. CDR3 protein: CASSITSGALYGYTF. The CDR3 DNA is TGTGCCAGCAGTATAACATCCGGGGCCCTCTATGGCTACACCTTC.